The sequence of this TCR beta chain was determined in a study of T cell responses to AZD1222 COVID-19 vaccine. General study points: Most donors were white British, females outnumbered males, and clonal diversity was possibly underestimated. Spike was spanned by vaccine-associated CD4 TCRs, with dominance at 160-218 and 743-854.

The assay was immunoSEQ multiplex PCR, and TCRdb's table has in-frame clones only and misses some. The repertoire consists of about 130,000 clones, with around nine tenths occurring once and the leading ten covering roughly 5.4%. Trimming removed 0 bases at V and 3 bases at J, with 10 bases between. Germline CDR1 reads SGHAT; CDR2 reads FQNNGV. The CDR3 totals 15 residues. Of note for this clone: The antigen is undetermined.

V is TRBV11-2 and J is TRBJ2-3; D is perhaps TRBD2 (5 bases). The input for sequencing was peripheral blood, taken on day 0 of AZD1222 vaccination. This sequence originates from an adult in good health. The DNA of the CDR3 is TGTGCCAGCAGCTTAGAGGGCCGAGGGACAGATACGCAGTATTTT. Translating it yields CASSLEGRGTDTQYF.